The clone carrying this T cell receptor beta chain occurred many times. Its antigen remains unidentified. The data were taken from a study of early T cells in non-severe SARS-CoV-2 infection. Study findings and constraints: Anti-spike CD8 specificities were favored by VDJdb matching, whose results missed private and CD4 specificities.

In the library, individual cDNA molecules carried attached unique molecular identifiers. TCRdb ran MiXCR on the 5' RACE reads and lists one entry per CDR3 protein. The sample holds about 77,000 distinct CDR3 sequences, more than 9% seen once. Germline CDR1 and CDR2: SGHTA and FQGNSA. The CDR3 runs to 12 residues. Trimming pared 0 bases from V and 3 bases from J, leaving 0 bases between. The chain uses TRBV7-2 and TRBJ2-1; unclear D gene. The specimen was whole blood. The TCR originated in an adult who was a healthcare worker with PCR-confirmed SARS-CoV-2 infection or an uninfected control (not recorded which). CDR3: CASSLAYNEQFF. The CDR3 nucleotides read TGTGCCAGCAGCTTAGCCTACAATGAGCAGTTCTTC.